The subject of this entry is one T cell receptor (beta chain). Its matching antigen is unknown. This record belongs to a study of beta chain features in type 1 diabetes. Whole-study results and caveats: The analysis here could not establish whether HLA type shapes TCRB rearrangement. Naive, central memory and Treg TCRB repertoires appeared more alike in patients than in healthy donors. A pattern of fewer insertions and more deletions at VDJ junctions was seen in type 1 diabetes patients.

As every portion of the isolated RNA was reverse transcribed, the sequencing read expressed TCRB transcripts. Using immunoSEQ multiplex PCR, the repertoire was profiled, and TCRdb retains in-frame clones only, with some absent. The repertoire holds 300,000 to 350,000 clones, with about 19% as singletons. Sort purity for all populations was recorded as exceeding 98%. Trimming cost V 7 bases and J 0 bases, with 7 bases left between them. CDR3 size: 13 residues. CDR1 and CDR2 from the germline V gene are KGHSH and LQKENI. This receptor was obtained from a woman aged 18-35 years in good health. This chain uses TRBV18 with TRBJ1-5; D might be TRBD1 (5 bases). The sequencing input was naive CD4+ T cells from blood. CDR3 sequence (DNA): TGTGCCAGCTTACAGGATAGCAATCAGCCCCAGCATTTT. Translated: CASLQDSNQPQHF.